Below, 8 T cell receptor beta chains from the same sample are listed, as sequenced in a study of a mutant IDH1 vaccine in newly diagnosed glioma. The time point denotes: baseline, week 1 (first vaccination visit). Noted treatment: pre-vaccination baseline after standard-of-care therapy. The repertoire was sequenced with immunoSEQ multiplex PCR; TCRdb's copy has only in-frame clones and lacks some. The sample includes about 68,000 clones, 75% to 85% of them seen just once. This specimen was PBMCs, taken from a glioma patient treated with radiotherapy, temozolomide or both. The receptors were sampled from a man aged 50-59 years with glioma.

V gene TRBV9 combines with J gene TRBJ1-1; 7 bases map to TRBD1. V dropped 2 bases and J dropped 9; count of bases not matched to a gene: 10. Germline values: CDR1 SGDLS, CDR2 YYNGEE. This CDR3 is built from 14 residues. CDR3 residues: CASSVRTGLEKAFF. The CDR3 DNA sequence: TGTGCCAGCAGCGTGAGGACAGGCCTGGAGAAAGCTTTCTTT. The variable domain in full, completed from reference TRBV9 and TRBJ1-1, reads DSGVTQTPKHLITATGQRVTLRCSPRSGDLSVYWYQQSLDQGLQFLIQYYNGEERAKGNILERFSAQQFPDLHSELNLSSLELGDSALYFCASSVRTGLEKAFFGQGTRLTVV.

This chain connects TRBV19 to TRBJ2-2; 9 bases fit TRBD1. Germline V gene sequence: CDR1 LNHDA, CDR2 SQIVND (reference sequence). CDR3 length: 16 residues. Trimming took 5 bases from V and 0 from J; bases not matched to a gene: 4. CDR3 DNA: TGTGCCAGTAGTCCTTGGACAGGGGCGAACACCGGGGAGCTGTTTTTT. Protein product: CASSPWTGANTGELFF.

The chain joins TRBV10-1 to TRBJ1-4; no reliable D call. This CDR3 spans 14 amino acids. Germline V gene lookup returns CDR1 WNHNN and CDR2 SYGVQD (reference sequence). Trimming cost V 3 bases and J 0 bases, with 5 bases left between them. The CDR3 loop is CASSDGSTNEKLFF. CDR3 nucleotide sequence: TGCGCCAGCAGTGACGGGTCAACTAATGAAAAACTGTTTTTT.

This chain uses TRBV2 with TRBJ1-5, with D perhaps TRBD1 (5 bases). The ends were cut back, 8 bases at V and 5 bases at J, with 16 bases in the middle. The CDR3 contains 14 residues. CDR1 is SNHLY, CDR2 FYNNEI, per germline. The chain's CDR3 is CASGGRGGDQPQHF. The DNA of the CDR3 is TGTGCCAGCGGGGGAAGGGGCGGCGATCAGCCCCAGCATTTT.

The chain links TRBV9 to TRBJ2-7; TRBD1 matches at 9 bases. The germline V gene encodes CDR1 SGDLS and CDR2 YYNGEE. This CDR3 region has 14 residues. The V and J ends lost 3 bases and 6 bases, in that order; junction bases with no gene match: 7. CDR3 sequence reads: CASSAGTGYGEQYF. Written as DNA, the CDR3 is TGTGCCAGCAGCGCCGGGACAGGGTACGGCGAGCAGTACTTC. Combining the CDR3 with reference TRBV9 and TRBJ2-7 gives the whole variable domain DSGVTQTPKHLITATGQRVTLRCSPRSGDLSVYWYQQSLDQGLQFLIQYYNGEERAKGNILERFSAQQFPDLHSELNLSSLELGDSALYFCASSAGTGYGEQYFGPGTRLTVT.

V gene TRBV27 combines with J gene TRBJ2-2; TRBD1 aligns across 7 bases. This CDR3 region has 15 residues. The germline V gene has CDR1 MNHEY and CDR2 SMNVEV (reference sequence). After removal of 7 bases from V and 2 bases from J, the junction contained 7 bases not matched to a gene. The DNA of the CDR3 is TGTGCCAGCAACCTACAGGGGCCTAACACCGGGGAGCTGTTTTTT. It specifies CASNLQGPNTGELFF.

The chain recombines TRBV5-4 with TRBJ1-1; D ambiguous. There are 13 residues in the CDR3. Germline V gene sequence: CDR1 SGHNT, CDR2 YYREEE (reference sequence). V gave up 4 bases and J gave up 2 bases, with 9 bases separating them. CDR3 DNA: TGTGCCAGCAGCCACCGGGAAAACACTGAAGCTTTCTTT. Protein sequence: CASSHRENTEAFF.

The genes are TRBV5-4 and TRBJ1-3, with TRBD1 matching over 7 bases. V trimming: 3 bases; J trimming: 3 bases; junction bases outside the gene matches: 9. Germline CDR1 is SGHNT and CDR2 is YYREEE (reference sequence). The CDR3 loop spans 16 amino acids. The CDR3 loop reads CASSSAGGGFGNTIYF. The CDR3 DNA follows: TGTGCCAGCAGCTCGGCGGGAGGGGGCTTTGGAAACACCATATATTTT.